The 20 T cell receptor beta chains given below trace back to one sample, sequenced in a study of T cell responses to AZD1222 COVID-19 vaccine. This table comes from immunoSEQ multiplex PCR, and its TCRdb copy is limited to in-frame clones, with some not included. Altogether some 200,000 clones are present, around 94% being singletons, with the ten largest covering around 3.6%. The source material was peripheral blood, sampled 28 days after the second dose of the MenACWY control vaccine. The receptors originated from an adult who received the MenACWY meningococcal vaccine as a control.

The chain couples TRBV7-9 to TRBJ1-2; a possible D gene is TRBD1 (5 bases). The V gene's germline CDR1 is SEHNR and CDR2 FQNEAQ (reference sequence). V was pared by 4 bases and J by 8 bases, with 11 bases between. The CDR3 is made up of 12 amino acids. CDR3 loop: CASSYHRTGYTF. DNA for the CDR3: TGTGCCAGCAGCTATCACAGGACCGGCTACACCTTC.

This clone was seen just once. This sequence joins TRBV25-1 and TRBJ1-1; no clear D. V was clipped by 5 bases and J by 1 base, with 11 bases between them. Germline CDR1 is MGHDK and CDR2 is SYGVNS. The CDR3 is made up of 14 amino acids. The CDR3 spells CASSKSGTNTEAFF. DNA of the CDR3: TGTGCCAGCAGTAAGAGCGGAACGAACACTGAAGCTTTCTTT.

This clone was found once. The chain links TRBV28 to TRBJ1-1, with 7 bases identical to TRBD1. V trimming: 3 bases; J trimming: 3 bases; junction bases outside the gene matches: 7. The germline V gene encodes CDR1 MDHEN and CDR2 SYDVKM. This CDR3 region has 15 residues. CDR3 DNA: TGTGCCAGCAGTTTGATCAGGGGGGGGGACACTGAAGCTTTCTTT. Translation: CASSLIRGGDTEAFF.

The genes are TRBV27 and TRBJ2-7; no definite D call. Germline-derived CDR1 and CDR2 are MNHEY and SMNVEV (reference sequence). V lost 2 bases and J 2 bases, leaving 10 bases between the germline ends. CDR3 length: 14 residues. The chain's CDR3 is CASSLGRNAYEQYF. CDR3 nucleotide sequence: TGTGCCAGCAGTTTAGGACGGAACGCCTACGAGCAGTACTTC.

In its sample, this clone was seen once. This chain connects TRBV18 to TRBJ1-4; D remains unclear. The CDR3 runs to 11 residues. V shed 2 bases and J shed 8 bases, with 3 bases lying between them. CDR1 KGHSH and CDR2 LQKENI come from the germline V gene. The CDR3 is CASSPSEKLFF. Written as DNA, the CDR3 is TGTGCCAGCTCACCATCCGAAAAACTGTTTTTT. Full variable domain (outside the CDR3, taken from reference TRBV18 and TRBJ1-4): NAGVMQNPRHLVRRRGQEARLRCSPMKGHSHVYWYRQLPEEGLKFMVYLQKENIIDESGMPKERFSAEFPKEGPSILRIQQVVRGDSAAYFCASSPSEKLFFGSGTQLSVL.

This chain links TRBV27 with TRBJ1-5, with 7 bases fitting TRBD1. Germline V gives CDR1 MNHEY, CDR2 SMNVEV (reference sequence). This CDR3 contains 15 residues. Unmatched junction bases numbered 2, after V lost 3 bases and J lost 0 bases. The CDR3 sequence is CASSFGTDSNQPQHF. Written as DNA, the CDR3 is TGTGCCAGCAGTTTCGGGACAGATAGCAATCAGCCCCAGCATTTT.

The J gene is TRBJ1-6, the V gene TRBV6-5; D ambiguous. This CDR3 contains 14 residues. Trimming pared 7 bases from V and 5 bases from J, leaving 12 bases between. Germline V CDR1 and CDR2: MNHEY, SVGAGI. The CDR3 region has the DNA TGTGCCAGCATAGCGCTCCCTGATAATTCACCCCTCCACTTT. It translates to CASIALPDNSPLHF.

V gene TRBV7-2 combines with J gene TRBJ2-5, with TRBD1 matching over 9 bases. The CDR3 consists of 15 residues. The germline V gene has CDR1 SGHTA and CDR2 FQGNSA. The V segment lost 5 bases and the J segment 5 bases; nucleotides outside the gene matches: 9. The CDR3 nucleotides are TGTGCCAGCAGCCCCGGGGACAGGGAGTGGGAGACCCAGTACTTC. It codes for CASSPGDREWETQYF.

The genes are TRBV7-9 and TRBJ1-4; weak D call: TRBD1 (5 bases). The CDR3 has 16 amino acids. CDR1 and CDR2 from the germline V gene are SEHNR and FQNEAQ (reference sequence). The V end was cut by 5 bases, the J end by 3 bases, with 16 bases between. This chain's CDR3 is CASSLRRGVSNEKLFF. The CDR3 DNA reads TGTGCCAGCAGCCTGAGGAGGGGTGTATCTAATGAAAAACTGTTTTTT.

This sequence joins TRBV6-2 or TRBV6-3 and TRBJ2-7; D gene uncertain. The CDR3 loop spans 14 amino acids. CDR1 MNHEY and CDR2 SVGEGT come from the germline V gene. Between the trimmed V and J ends, which lost 4 bases and 0 bases, there was a span of 10 bases. Here the CDR3 DNA reads TGTGCCAGCAGTTCACACCCCCCCTCCTACGAGCAGTACTTC. It translates to CASSSHPPSYEQYF.

This clone was recorded only once. V gene TRBV27 combines with J gene TRBJ1-2; TRBD1 matches 8 bases. With V trimmed by 2 bases and J by 2 bases, 4 bases remained unmatched. The CDR3 runs 15 residues. Per germline, CDR1 MNHEY and CDR2 SMNVEV (reference sequence). This CDR3 reads CASSLGQGNNYGYTF. In DNA, the CDR3 is TGTGCCAGCAGTTTAGGACAGGGAAACAACTATGGCTACACCTTC.

The chain links TRBV5-1 to TRBJ2-3, with TRBD2 matching 10 bases. V was pared by 0 bases and J by 4 bases, with 5 bases of the junction left unmatched. Germline lookup yields CDR1 SGHRS and CDR2 YFSETQ. The CDR3 runs 16 residues. CDR3 in DNA: TGCGCCAGCAGCTTGGAACCTAGCGGGGGCGCAGATACGCAGTATTTT. Translation gives CASSLEPSGGADTQYF.

The V and J genes are TRBV29-1 and TRBJ1-3; 7 positions match TRBD1. Germline CDR1 and CDR2: SQVTM and ANQGSEA. The trim removed 3 bases at V and 1 base at J, leaving 3 bases unmatched. The CDR3 spans 14 residues. The CDR3 sequence is CSVDPTGSGNTIYF. The CDR3 region has the DNA TGCAGCGTTGACCCGACAGGGTCTGGAAACACCATATATTTT.

The chain joins TRBV6-2 or TRBV6-3 to TRBJ2-1; 9 nucleotides line up with TRBD2. Germline lookup yields CDR1 MNHEY and CDR2 SVGEGT. The CDR3 has 15 residues. V shed 2 bases and J 9 bases; nucleotides not matched to a gene: 8. The chain's CDR3 is CASSYGLAGAREQFF. CDR3 coding DNA: TGTGCCAGCAGTTACGGTTTAGCGGGAGCGCGTGAGCAGTTCTTC.

Points on this clone: The same CDR3 is also encoded by other DNA sequences in this sample. This chain joins TRBV19 and TRBJ2-1, with D uncertain. From germline, CDR1 is LNHDA and CDR2 SQIVND (reference sequence). This CDR3 has 13 residues. Trimming shortened V by 3 bases and J by 5 bases, and 8 bases separated the two germline ends. CDR3 sequence reads: CASSIGRNNEQFF. CDR3 in DNA: TGTGCCAGTAGTATCGGCAGAAACAATGAGCAGTTCTTC. The full variable domain, its missing parts supplied by reference TRBV19 and TRBJ2-1, is DGGITQSPKYLFRKEGQNVTLSCEQNLNHDAMYWYRQDPGQGLRLIYYSQIVNDFQKGDIAEGYSVSREKKESFPLTVTSAQKNPTAFYLCASSIGRNNEQFFGPGTRLTVL.

The chain has TRBV19 and TRBJ1-2; a possible D gene is TRBD1 (5 bases). The V gene's germline CDR1 is LNHDA and CDR2 SQIVND (reference sequence). The CDR3 is 14 amino acids. Deletions cut 3 bases from V and 6 bases from J, with 14 bases between. For the CDR3, the DNA is TGTGCCAGTAGTATTTTAGGCAGGGTTGATGGCTACACCTTC. The encoded protein is CASSILGRVDGYTF. Full variable domain (missing parts from reference TRBV19 and TRBJ1-2): DGGITQSPKYLFRKEGQNVTLSCEQNLNHDAMYWYRQDPGQGLRLIYYSQIVNDFQKGDIAEGYSVSREKKESFPLTVTSAQKNPTAFYLCASSILGRVDGYTFGSGTRLTVV.

A single count supports this clone. The chain uses TRBV5-1 and TRBJ2-7, with 9 bases matching TRBD2. Trimming removed 0 bases from V and 3 bases from J; junction bases left unmatched: 1. Germline assignment: CDR1 SGHRS and CDR2 YFSETQ. There are 14 residues in the CDR3. CDR3 sequence (DNA): TGCGCCAGCAGCTTGGGACTAGCGGTCTACGAGCAGTACTTC. This sequence encodes CASSLGLAVYEQYF. The whole variable domain, remainder taken from reference TRBV5-1 and TRBJ2-7, is KAGVTQTPRYLIKTRGQQVTLSCSPISGHRSVSWYQQTPGQGLQFLFEYFSETQRNKGNFPGRFSGRQFSNSRSEMNVSTLELGDSALYLCASSLGLAVYEQYFGPGTRLTVT.

This clone was found once. Here the CDR3 DNA reads TGTGCCAGTAGTACTTTGGGGACAGGGACGAATCAGCCCCAGCATTTT. Residues: CASSTLGTGTNQPQHF. The chain combines TRBV19 with TRBJ1-5; TRBD1 matches at 9 bases. Trimming at V came to 4 bases and at J to 4 bases, leaving 8 bases not matched to a gene. CDR3 length: 16 amino acids. Germline-derived CDR1 and CDR2 are LNHDA and SQIVND (reference sequence).

This clone appeared once. The chain is built from TRBV11-3 and TRBJ1-3; D uncertain. This CDR3 spans 14 amino acids. Germline lookup yields CDR1 SGHNT and CDR2 YENEEA. Trimming stripped 3 bases from V and 2 bases from J, with 8 bases between. The CDR3 region is CASSLRSPGNTIYF. The CDR3 nucleotides read TGTGCCAGCAGCTTGCGCAGTCCTGGAAACACCATATATTTT.

The chain joins TRBV7-2 to TRBJ1-1; D is ambiguous. Germline V gives CDR1 SGHTA, CDR2 FQGNSA. V was clipped by 5 bases and J by 4 bases, with 23 bases between them. The CDR3 has 17 residues. Written as DNA, the CDR3 is TGTGCCAGCAGCCCAGACGGGTTAGGCCGCGGGGTCACTGAAGCTTTCTTT. Translating gives CASSPDGLGRGVTEAFF.